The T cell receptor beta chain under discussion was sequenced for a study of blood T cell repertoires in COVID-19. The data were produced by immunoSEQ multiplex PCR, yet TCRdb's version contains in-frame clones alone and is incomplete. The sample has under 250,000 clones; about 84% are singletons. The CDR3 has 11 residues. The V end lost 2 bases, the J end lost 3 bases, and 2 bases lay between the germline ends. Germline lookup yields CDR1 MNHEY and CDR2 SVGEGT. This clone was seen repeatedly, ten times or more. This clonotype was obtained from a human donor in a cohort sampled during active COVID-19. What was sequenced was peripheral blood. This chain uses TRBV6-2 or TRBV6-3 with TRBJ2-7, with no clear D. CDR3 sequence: CASSYLYEQYF. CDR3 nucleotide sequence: TGTGCCAGCAGTTACCTCTACGAGCAGTACTTC.